Shown below are 2 T cell receptor beta chains from a single sample sequenced in a study of immune characterization of retroperitoneal liposarcoma. TCRdb called the PCR reads again in MiXCR, with one record for every CDR3 protein. Of roughly 12,000 distinct CDR3 sequences in the sample, about 27% were seen once. Sequencing was performed on tumor tissue. The receptors come from a female donor with retroperitoneal liposarcoma.

This sequence joins TRBV6-1 and TRBJ1-6; D is unresolved. Germline CDR1 and CDR2: MNHNS and SASEGT. The CDR3 is 13 residues long. V was pared by 2 bases and J by 8 bases, with 7 bases between. CDR3 nucleotides: TGTGCCAGCAGTGAATTCAACCATTCACCCCTCCACTTT. The encoded protein is CASSEFNHSPLHF.

Many counts were recorded for this clonotype. V is TRBV10-2 and J is TRBJ1-1, with D hard to call. The CDR3 runs to 13 residues. V dropped 6 bases and J dropped 4 bases, with 12 bases sitting between them. Germline loops: CDR1 WSHSY, CDR2 SAAADI. CDR3 loop: CASSVGYGTEAFF. The CDR3 DNA follows: TGCGCCAGCAGCGTGGGGTATGGCACTGAAGCTTTCTTT.